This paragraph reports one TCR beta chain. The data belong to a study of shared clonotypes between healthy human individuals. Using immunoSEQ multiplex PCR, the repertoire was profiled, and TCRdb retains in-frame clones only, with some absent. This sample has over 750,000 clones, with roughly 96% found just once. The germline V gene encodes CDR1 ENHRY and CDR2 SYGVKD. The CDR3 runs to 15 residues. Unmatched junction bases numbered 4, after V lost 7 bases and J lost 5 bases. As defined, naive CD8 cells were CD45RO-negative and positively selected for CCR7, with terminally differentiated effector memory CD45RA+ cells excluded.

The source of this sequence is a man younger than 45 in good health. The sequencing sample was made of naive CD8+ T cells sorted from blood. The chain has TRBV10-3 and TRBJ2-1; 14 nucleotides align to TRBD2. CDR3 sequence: CAITEGLAGDNEQFF. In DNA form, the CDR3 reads TGTGCCATCACCGAGGGACTAGCGGGAGACAATGAGCAGTTCTTC.